This T cell receptor beta chain was identified in a study of CD8 T cells in Susac syndrome. Study-level findings and limits: The relatively small number of individuals in the TCR sequencing and HLA analysis was acknowledged by the study. Susac syndrome CD8+ repertoires were clonally expanded, most strongly in CD8+ TEMRA cells.

The ends were cut back, 3 bases at V and 0 bases at J, with 9 bases in the middle. The CDR3 consists of 15 residues. CDR1 is SGHDN and CDR2 is FVKESK in the germline V gene. Sequencing targeted TCR beta in blood CD8+ and CD4+ T cells. It was negative isolation that provided the CD8+ and CD4+ T cells, whereas TEMRA cells were enriched by FACS. RNA totalling about 0.45 to 1 ug underwent reverse transcription with random hexamers. Via MiXCR, TCRdb re-called the immunoSEQ multiplex PCR reads, giving one row per CDR3 protein. The sample has some 130,000 distinct CDR3 sequences; 95% are singletons. To note about this clonotype: Antigen unknown.

The sequence came from a human donor with Susac syndrome. The sequenced sample was CD8+ T cells from PBMCs. The gene calls are TRBV14 and TRBJ2-1, with D possibly matching TRBD2 (5 bases). CDR3 in DNA: TGTGCCAGCAGCCAGAGGGCTAGCTCCTACAATGAGCAGTTCTTC. This gives the protein CASSQRASSYNEQFF. The entire variable domain, with the rest obtained from reference TRBV14 and TRBJ2-1, is as follows: EAGVTQFPSHSVIEKGQTVTLRCDPISGHDNLYWYRRVMGKEIKFLLHFVKESKQDESGMPNNRFLAERTGGTYSTLKVQPAELEDSGVYFCASSQRASSYNEQFFGPGTRLTVL.